This T cell receptor (beta chain) was identified in a study of T cells in localized non-small cell lung cancer (dated by TCRdb to the early 2020s). With respect to the entire study: T cell repertoires of approximately 250 early-stage NSCLC patients were analyzed, with tumors being compared against uninvolved tumor-adjacent lungs. The cohort consisted of approximately 240 treatment-naive NSCLC patients whose localized lung tumors had been resected. Of the NSCLC patients, 120 to 150 were male and around 97 were female, and the mean age was approximately 66 years.

At diagnosis, peripheral blood, uninvolved tumor-adjacent lung and tumor were collected and stored as a combination of fresh-frozen and FFPE material. For TCR repertoire profiling, blood samples were analyzed as peripheral blood mononuclear cells. TCR beta CDR3 regions were sequenced from DNA using the immunoSEQ Assay. From the authors' description of their analysis: To compute T cell density, TCR beta template counts were normalized to usable DNA, which was estimated by amplifying housekeeping genes. The preseqR package was used to estimate richness by extrapolating to 400,000 templates for PBMC samples and to 120,000 templates for tissue samples. Clonality was defined by subtracting Pielou's evenness from one. To identify tissue-enriched TCRs, differential abundance testing was run on productive amino-acid clonotypes with a minimum total count of 5 and an alpha of 0.1. Repertoire overlap between compartments was quantified with the Jaccard Index and Morisita Overlap Index. GLIPH grouped TCR beta CDR3s together with public tetramer-defined viral CDR3s, and a viral motif had to include at least three viral sequences and show V-gene enrichment. Not all clones reach the TCRdb copy of this immuneACCESS table, which keeps in-frame sequences only. Checked studies attribute under half of the gap to unresolved V genes and leave the rest unexplained. V and J calls and clone size are as listed in that table; D and trimming were resolved from the DNA. The sample has 20,000 to 30,000 clones on record, roughly 86% of them singletons. In total, the top ten clones hold under 6.5% of the sample.

The germline V gene gives CDR1 as SGDLS and CDR2 as YYNGEE. Relative to germline, V is missing 5 bases and J is missing 5 bases, with 1 base of the junction outside any gene match. Including cysteine and phenylalanine, the CDR3 has 13 amino acids. The sequence is cut down to CDR3 DNA, 39 bases in frame from base 1. Paper-wide results and their limitations: Because multi-region tumor sequencing was not performed, intratumor heterogeneity could not be ruled out. A median of 57 of the top 100 tumor clones were detected in paired uninvolved adjacent lung, and approximately 28 of these tumor clones were also found among the top 100 clones of the paired uninvolved adjacent lung. Higher T cell density in blood was associated with longer overall survival, whereas higher clonality in adjacent lung was associated with shorter survival. Because of the exploratory design, TCR variables were selected using unadjusted p-values without false-discovery rate correction. Uninvolved tumor-adjacent lung showed the highest T cell clonality, higher than tumor, which suggests more focused antigenic responses in the uninvolved tumor-adjacent lung.

About this clone itself: Its antigen is still unknown. Per-base qualities were not stored, and no clone one base away is much larger.

This TCR was recovered from a male donor at least 60 years old with stage II squamous cell lung carcinoma. This chain joins TRBV9 to TRBJ2-3, with TRBD2 identical over 11 junction bases. The material was peripheral blood, obtained before any cancer treatment. The CDR3 loop reads CASSLAGGDTQYF. The sequence in DNA is TGTGCCAGCAGTCTAGCGGGAGGAGATACGCAGTATTTT.